This TCR beta chain was identified in a study of blood T cell repertoires in COVID-19. Overall study context: Samples of COVID-19 (acute and convalescent) were obtained from the United States, Italy and Spain. T cells, B-cell-depleted T cells, or PBMCs supplied cDNA or gDNA.

Germline loops: CDR1 LNHNV, CDR2 YYDKDF (reference sequence). This CDR3 has 15 amino acids. On this clone: At one end, the junction sequence differs from germline, possibly due to a read error.

Per the original data handling: Estimated nucleated cell counts came from reference gene primer amplification. The repertoire was sequenced with immunoSEQ multiplex PCR; TCRdb's copy has only in-frame clones and lacks some. The DNA gave D and trimming, while V, J and clone size come from that table. This sample has approximately 190,000 clones, with roughly 80% found just once. The genes are TRBV15 and TRBJ2-1, with 13 bases identical to TRBD2. This TCR was sampled from a man in his 60s with acute or convalescent COVID-19. The specimen sequenced was peripheral blood. The CDR3 loop reads CAASREGTSGASQFF. Here the CDR3 DNA reads TGTGCCGCCAGCAGAGAGGGGACTAGCGGGGCATCGCAGTTCTTC.